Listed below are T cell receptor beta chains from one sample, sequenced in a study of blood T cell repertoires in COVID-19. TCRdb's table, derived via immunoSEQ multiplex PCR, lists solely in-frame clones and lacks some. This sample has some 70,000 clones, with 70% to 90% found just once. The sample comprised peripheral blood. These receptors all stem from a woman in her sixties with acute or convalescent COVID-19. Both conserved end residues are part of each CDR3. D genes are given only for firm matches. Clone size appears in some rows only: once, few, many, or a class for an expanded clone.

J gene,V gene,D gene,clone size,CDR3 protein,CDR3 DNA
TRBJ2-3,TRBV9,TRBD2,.,CASSEGTSMAADTQYF,TGTGCCAGCAGTGAGGGGACTAGCATGGCGGCAGATACGCAGTATTTT
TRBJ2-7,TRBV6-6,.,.,CASSYLARRASYEQYF,TGTGCCAGCAGTTACCTCGCTAGGAGGGCCTCCTACGAGCAGTACTTC
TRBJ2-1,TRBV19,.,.,CASSIDAGVRYNEQFF,TGTGCCAGTAGTATTGACGCCGGGGTACGGTACAATGAGCAGTTCTTC
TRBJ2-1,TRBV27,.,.,CASSFRLGAYNEQFF,TGTGCCAGCAGTTTTAGACTGGGAGCCTACAATGAGCAGTTCTTC
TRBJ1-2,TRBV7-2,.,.,CASSRQGLGGYTF,TGTGCCAGCAGTAGGCAGGGATTAGGTGGCTACACCTTC
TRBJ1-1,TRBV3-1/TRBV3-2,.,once,CASSQGRTENTEAFF,TGTGCCAGCAGCCAAGGCAGGACAGAGAACACTGAAGCTTTCTTT
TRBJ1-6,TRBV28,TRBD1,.,CASSLLQGDSPLHF,TGTGCCAGCAGTTTATTGCAGGGGGATTCACCCCTCCACTTT
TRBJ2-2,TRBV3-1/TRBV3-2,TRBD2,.,CASRRLAGGPGELFF,TGTGCCAGCAGACGACTAGCGGGAGGACCCGGGGAGCTGTTTTTT
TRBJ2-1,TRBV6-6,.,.,CASSLLDDEQFF,TGTGCCAGCAGCCTACTAGATGATGAGCAGTTCTTC
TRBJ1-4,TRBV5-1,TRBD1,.,CASSLAEGAGEKLFF,TGCGCCAGCAGCTTGGCCGAGGGGGCTGGTGAAAAACTGTTTTTT
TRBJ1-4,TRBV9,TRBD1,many,CASSVATGGTGEKLFF,TGTGCCAGCAGCGTAGCTACCGGGGGGACAGGAGAAAAACTGTTTTTT
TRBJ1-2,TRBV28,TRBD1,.,CASSGRGLGYGYTF,TGTGCCAGCAGCGGGAGGGGGCTTGGGTATGGCTACACCTTC
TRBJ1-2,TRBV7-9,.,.,CASSLDRGYGYTF,TGTGCCAGCAGCTTAGATCGGGGATATGGCTACACCTTC
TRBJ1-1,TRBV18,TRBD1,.,CASSPRTGGRLEAFF,TGTGCCAGCTCACCGCGGACAGGGGGCCGTCTTGAAGCTTTCTTT
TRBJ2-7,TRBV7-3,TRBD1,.,CASSRDRYYEQYF,TGTGCCAGCAGCCGGGACAGGTACTACGAGCAGTACTTC
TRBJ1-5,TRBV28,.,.,CASSQYSNQPQHF,TGTGCCAGCAGTCAGTATAGCAATCAGCCCCAGCATTTT
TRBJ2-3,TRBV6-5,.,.,CASSYDRRGADTQYF,TGTGCCAGCAGTTACGACAGGAGAGGGGCAGATACGCAGTATTTT
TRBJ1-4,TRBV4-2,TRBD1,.,CASSQEGRGEKLFF,TGTGCCAGCAGCCAAGAGGGCAGGGGGGAAAAACTGTTTTTT
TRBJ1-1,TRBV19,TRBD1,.,CASSIRGTEAFF,TGTGCCAGTAGTATCAGGGGGACTGAAGCTTTCTTT
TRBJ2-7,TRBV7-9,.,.,CASSVRQGVNSYEQYF,TGTGCCAGCAGCGTACGACAAGGGGTCAACTCCTACGAGCAGTACTTC
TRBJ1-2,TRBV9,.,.,CASSVAGKYGYTF,TGTGCCAGCAGCGTAGCGGGGAAGTATGGCTACACCTTC
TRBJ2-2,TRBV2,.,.,CASSEARRSNTGELFF,TGTGCCAGCAGTGAGGCCAGGCGATCCAACACCGGGGAGCTGTTTTTT
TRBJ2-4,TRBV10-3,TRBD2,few,CAISETALAGGAKNIQYF,TGTGCCATCAGTGAAACAGCACTAGCGGGAGGAGCCAAAAACATTCAGTACTTC
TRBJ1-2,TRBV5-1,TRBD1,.,CASSPLQGQNYGYTF,TGCGCCAGCAGCCCCCTCCAGGGACAGAACTATGGCTACACCTTC
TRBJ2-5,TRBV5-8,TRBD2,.,CASSLGLAGGVQETQYF,TGTGCCAGCAGCTTGGGGCTAGCGGGGGGGGTCCAAGAGACCCAGTACTTC
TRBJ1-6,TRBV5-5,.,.,CASSLRHAPDSPLHF,TGTGCCAGCAGCTTGCGACACGCACCGGATTCACCCCTCCACTTT
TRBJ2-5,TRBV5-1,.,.,CASSLGGVVQETQYF,TGCGCCAGCAGCTTGGGGGGCGTCGTCCAAGAGACCCAGTACTTC
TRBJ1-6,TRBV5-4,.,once,CASSLRGGNNSPLHF,TGTGCCAGCAGCTTGAGGGGTGGAAATAATTCACCCCTCCACTTT
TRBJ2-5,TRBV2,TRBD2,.,CASRWEGPKETQYF,TGTGCCAGCAGATGGGAGGGTCCCAAAGAGACCCAGTACTTC
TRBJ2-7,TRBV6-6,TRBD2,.,CASHRGGSYEQYF,TGTGCCAGCCATCGGGGGGGCTCCTACGAGCAGTACTTC
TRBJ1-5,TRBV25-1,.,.,CASSESGKGDQPQHF,TGTGCCAGCAGTGAAAGCGGTAAGGGAGATCAGCCCCAGCATTTT
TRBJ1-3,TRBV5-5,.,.,CASSRDRSSGNTIYF,TGTGCCAGCAGCCGAGACAGAAGCTCTGGAAACACCATATATTTT
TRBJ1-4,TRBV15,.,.,CATSRGHRASGKLFF,TGTGCCACCAGCAGAGGGCACAGGGCCTCTGGGAAACTGTTTTTT
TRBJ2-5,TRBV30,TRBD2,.,CACSGYQETQYF,TGTGCCTGTAGCGGGTACCAAGAGACCCAGTACTTC
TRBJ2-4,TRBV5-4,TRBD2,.,CASSLAIAGKNIQYF,TGTGCCAGCAGCTTGGCCATAGCGGGCAAAAACATTCAGTACTTC
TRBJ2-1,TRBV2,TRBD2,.,CASQRGKQFF,TGTGCCAGCCAGCGGGGGAAGCAGTTCTTC
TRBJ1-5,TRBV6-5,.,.,CASSPTGSNQPQHF,TGTGCCAGCAGTCCGACAGGTTCCAATCAGCCCCAGCATTTT
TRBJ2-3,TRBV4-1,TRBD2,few,CASSQTSASSTDTQYF,TGCGCCAGCAGCCAAACTAGCGCCTCTAGCACAGATACGCAGTATTTT
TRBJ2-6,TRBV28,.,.,CASEKGAGANVLTF,TGTGCCAGCGAAAAGGGGGCTGGGGCCAACGTCCTGACTTTC
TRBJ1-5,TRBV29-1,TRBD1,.,CSVEPSATGERQPQHF,TGCAGCGTTGAACCCTCCGCGACAGGGGAAAGACAGCCCCAGCATTTT
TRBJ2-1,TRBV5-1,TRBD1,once,CASRRQGAVDEQFF,TGCGCCAGCAGAAGACAGGGGGCAGTCGATGAGCAGTTCTTC
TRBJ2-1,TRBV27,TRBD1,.,CASSDGTGGNEQFF,TGTGCCAGCAGTGACGGGACAGGGGGCAATGAGCAGTTCTTC
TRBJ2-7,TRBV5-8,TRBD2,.,CASSRGGFGEQYF,TGTGCCAGCAGCCGGGGGGGGTTCGGTGAGCAGTACTTC